The clone carrying this T cell receptor (beta chain) showed up just a few times. The sample is drawn from a study of blood T cell repertoires in COVID-19. At the level of the study: Acute and convalescent COVID-19 samples came from the United States, Italy and Spain. The cDNA or gDNA used as material had been derived from T cells, B-cell-depleted T cells, or PBMCs.

Study processing details: Reference gene primer amplification in the assay estimated nucleated cell counts. The assay was immunoSEQ multiplex PCR, and TCRdb's table has in-frame clones only and misses some. V and J calls and clone size come straight from that table; D and trimming were deduced from the DNA. The sample gives about 270,000 clones, around nine tenths of which show up once; about 8.6% is in the top ten. V lost 0 bases and J lost 10, with 10 bases in between. The CDR3 runs to 14 residues. Germline CDR1 and CDR2: SEHNR and FQNEAQ (reference sequence). The receptor's source is a man aged 40-49 years with active or convalescent COVID-19. Material: peripheral blood. The chain is built from TRBV7-9 and TRBJ1-6; D gene unclear. CDR3 in DNA: TGTGCCAGCAGCTTAGCCGACTTAGGCTCACCCCTCCACTTT. Translation: CASSLADLGSPLHF.